Reported below is one T cell receptor (beta chain). The sample comes from a study of lymphopenia after photon versus proton radiotherapy. TCRdb's copy holds only in-frame clones and misses some; the assay was immunoSEQ multiplex PCR. The data hold around 23,000 clones, with about nine tenths observed a single time. The TCR sequence derives from a man in his forties or fifties with gastric cancer. The specimen comprised peripheral blood, sampled from a patient treated with photon-based radiotherapy.

The CDR3 DNA is TGTGCCAGCAGTGCTAACAGGGGCACTGAAGCTTTCTTT. This codes for CASSANRGTEAFF. The rearrangement uses TRBV6-1 and TRBJ1-1; TRBD1 matches 7 bases. Unmatched junction bases numbered 3, after V lost 4 bases and J lost 4 bases. CDR1 MNHNS and CDR2 SASEGT come from the germline V gene. The CDR3 loop spans 13 amino acids.